These 25 T cell receptor beta chains originate from one sample sequenced in a study of cytomegalovirus exposure and HLA in healthy donors. PCR amplification relied on 60 Vbeta primers (plus 13 Jbeta primers). Generated by immunoSEQ multiplex PCR, the TCRdb table keeps only in-frame clones and is missing some. The data hold around 190,000 clones, with roughly 82% observed a single time. The source material was PBMCs. The receptors originated from a girl aged 2-10 years in good health and CMV-seropositive.

This rearrangement joins TRBV6-5 to TRBJ1-2, with 7 bases fitting TRBD1. The CDR3 totals 14 residues. CDR1 and CDR2 (germline): MNHEY, SVGAGI. Trimming cost V 8 bases and J 8 bases; bases outside gene matches: 14. CDR3 nucleotides: TGTGCCAGCGGGAACCGGGACAGTTCAGGAGGCTACACCTTC. Its translation: CASGNRDSSGGYTF.

The chain has TRBV9 and TRBJ1-3; the D gene is possibly TRBD1 (5 bases). The length of the CDR3 is 14 residues. CDR1 is SGDLS, CDR2 YYNGEE, per germline. V lost 0 bases to trimming and J lost 7 bases, with 11 bases between them. Here the CDR3 reads CASSVGEAGNTIYF. The CDR3 DNA follows: TGTGCCAGCAGCGTAGGAGAAGCAGGGAACACCATATATTTT.

J is TRBJ2-3 and V is TRBV30, with TRBD2 matching 16 bases. The CDR3 totals 18 residues. In germline, CDR1 is GTSNPN, CDR2 SVGIG (reference sequence). Losses at the gene ends were 6 bases for V and 2 bases for J; bases not matched to a gene: 11. The CDR3 DNA reads TGTGCCTGTACATGGGGGACTAGCGGGGGGGGAGACACAGATACGCAGTATTTT. Translated, it gives CACTWGTSGGGDTDTQYF.

The chain has TRBV25-1 and TRBJ1-4; D is unclear. Germline V gene lookup returns CDR1 MGHDK and CDR2 SYGVNS. The CDR3 contains 15 residues. V shed 4 bases and J shed 5 bases, with 14 bases lying between them. CDR3 in DNA: TGTGCCAGCAGTGGACTAGCGGGGATCAATGAAAAACTGTTTTTT. This gives the protein CASSGLAGINEKLFF.

In this sample, this clone turned up once. The chain joins TRBV2 to TRBJ2-2; 10 nucleotides match TRBD2. The V and J ends lost 5 bases and 4 bases, in that order; junction bases with no gene match: 4. Germline V gene sequence: CDR1 SNHLY, CDR2 FYNNEI. The length of the CDR3 is 15 residues. This chain's CDR3 is CASSPSGRATGELFF. The CDR3 DNA reads TGTGCCAGCAGTCCGAGCGGGAGGGCCACCGGGGAGCTGTTTTTT.

This rearrangement joins TRBV7-3 to TRBJ2-7; no clear D. CDR1 and CDR2 (germline): SGHTA, FQGTGA. CDR3 length: 17 residues. The V and J ends lost 0 bases and 0 bases respectively, with 15 bases between them. The CDR3 loop reads CASSLTSDGFSSYEQYF. The CDR3 coding sequence is TGTGCCAGCAGCTTAACGTCAGACGGGTTCAGCTCCTACGAGCAGTACTTC.

This clone showed up just a few times. This sequence joins TRBV7-9 and TRBJ1-1, with D tentatively TRBD1 (6 bases). Trimming removed 5 bases at V and 7 bases at J, with 14 bases between. Germline-derived CDR1 and CDR2 are SEHNR and FQNEAQ (reference sequence). This CDR3 region has 13 residues. This chain's CDR3 is CASSRGHPNEAFF. DNA of the CDR3: TGTGCCAGCAGCAGGGGACACCCAAATGAAGCTTTCTTT.

V gene TRBV9 combines with J gene TRBJ1-5; no reliable D call. Germline CDR1 SGDLS, CDR2 YYNGEE. This CDR3 is built from 15 residues. V shed 4 bases and J shed 0 bases, with 11 bases lying between them. The CDR3 DNA reads TGTGCCAGCAGCTCGGAGGGCTATAGCAATCAGCCCCAGCATTTT. Translating gives CASSSEGYSNQPQHF.

CDR3 sequence: CASGLASGRWTDTQYF. The CDR3 coding sequence is TGTGCTAGTGGTTTGGCTAGCGGGAGATGGACAGATACGCAGTATTTT. The J gene is TRBJ2-3, the V gene TRBV12-5; TRBD2 agrees at 10 bases. The V gene's germline CDR1 is LGHNT and CDR2 FRNRAP. The V segment lost 1 base and the J segment 3 bases; nucleotides outside the gene matches: 4. This CDR3 spans 16 amino acids.

This sequence joins TRBV6-5 and TRBJ1-1; D is uncertain. Looked up from germline, CDR1 is MNHEY and CDR2 is SVGAGI. The V end was cut by 6 bases, the J end by 6 bases, with 17 bases between. The CDR3 contains 14 residues. The CDR3 is CASRRTAALSEAFF. Written as DNA, the CDR3 is TGTGCCAGCAGACGTACGGCGGCGCTTTCTGAAGCTTTCTTT.

The chain is built from TRBV11-3 and TRBJ1-4; no firm D call. CDR3 length: 15 residues. The V and J ends lost 0 bases and 3 bases respectively, with 8 bases between them. Germline V gives CDR1 SGHNT, CDR2 YENEEA. In DNA form, the CDR3 reads TGTGCCAGCAGCTTAGAGGGAGGATCTAATGAAAAACTGTTTTTT. This translates into CASSLEGGSNEKLFF.

The rearrangement uses TRBV27 and TRBJ2-3; TRBD1 agrees at 8 bases. Germline assignment: CDR1 MNHEY and CDR2 SMNVEV (reference sequence). The CDR3 has 19 amino acids. Germline trimming cut 6 bases from V and 2 bases from J; bases unmatched to any gene: 19. CDR3 residues: CASSPDRGGVGRFTDTQYF. As DNA, the CDR3 is TGTGCCAGCAGCCCCGACAGGGGAGGTGTTGGGCGATTCACAGATACGCAGTATTTT.

V gene TRBV6-1 combines with J gene TRBJ2-1; 7 bases agree with TRBD2. The V gene end was trimmed by 4 bases and the J gene end by 4 bases; junction bases not matched to a gene: 13. Per the germline V gene, CDR1 is MNHNS and CDR2 is SASEGT. This CDR3 is built from 17 residues. CDR3 region: CASSGGRASGPYNEQFF. The CDR3 nucleotides are TGTGCCAGCAGTGGAGGGCGGGCTAGCGGCCCTTACAATGAGCAGTTCTTC.

The gene calls are TRBV4-2 and TRBJ2-1, with 16 bases lining up with TRBD2. Germline CDR1 is LGHNA and CDR2 is YNFKEQ. With V trimmed by 4 bases and J by 6 bases, 6 bases remained unmatched. This CDR3 comprises 17 residues. CDR3 nucleotides: TGTGCCAGCAGCCCTGGGACTAGCGGGGGGGCATTCAATGAGCAGTTCTTC. This gives the protein CASSPGTSGGAFNEQFF.

The chain is built from TRBV27 and TRBJ2-3; TRBD2 might be the D (6 bases). Trimming pared 5 bases from V and 1 base from J, leaving 19 bases between. CDR1 is MNHEY and CDR2 is SMNVEV in the germline V gene (reference sequence). The CDR3 consists of 17 residues. The CDR3 bases are TGTGCCAGCAGTCCTGTCGGGGGTCGTTGGGGCACAGATACGCAGTATTTT. Amino acid sequence: CASSPVGGRWGTDTQYF.

The chain is built from TRBV6-1 and TRBJ1-5; TRBD1 matches 8 bases. The germline gives CDR1 MNHNS, CDR2 SASEGT. Losses at the gene ends were 5 bases for V and 11 bases for J; bases not matched to a gene: 11. The CDR3 covers 14 residues. CDR3 in DNA: TGTGCCAGCAGTTGGGACAGGAGCAAGGAGACCCAGCATTTT. Its translation is CASSWDRSKETQHF.

This chain connects TRBV7-3 to TRBJ2-3; 8 bases align to TRBD1. V was pared by 2 bases and J by 1 base, with 8 bases of the junction left unmatched. Germline V gene lookup returns CDR1 SGHTA and CDR2 FQGTGA. This CDR3 has 17 amino acids. The CDR3 bases are TGTGCCAGCAGCTTATTCCGGCCAGGGGGCGGCACAGATACGCAGTATTTT. Protein product: CASSLFRPGGGTDTQYF.

This rearrangement joins TRBV13 to TRBJ1-2; 9 positions match TRBD1. The CDR3 sequence is 14 residues long. Germline CDR1 is PRHDT and CDR2 is FYEKMQ (reference sequence). After removal of 7 bases from V and 3 bases from J, the junction contained 6 bases not matched to a gene. CDR3 DNA sequence: TGTGCCAGCACCGATACAGGGGGCGACTATGGCTACACCTTC. Encoded protein: CASTDTGGDYGYTF.

Here the CDR3 reads CASSGGLGGGDYGYTF. DNA for the CDR3: TGTGCCAGCAGTGGGGGCTTAGGAGGGGGGGACTATGGCTACACCTTC. The V and J genes are TRBV2 and TRBJ1-2, with D possibly matching TRBD1 (6 bases). The CDR3 is 16 amino acids. Trimming stripped 4 bases from V and 3 bases from J, with 18 bases between. Germline V CDR1 and CDR2: SNHLY, FYNNEI.

The chain recombines TRBV28 with TRBJ2-1, with TRBD2 identical over 11 bases. The CDR3 length is 16 residues. Germline values: CDR1 MDHEN, CDR2 SYDVKM. Germline trimming cut 5 bases from V and 5 bases from J; bases unmatched to any gene: 8. This CDR3 reads CASSRPPGLADNEQFF. CDR3 DNA sequence: TGTGCCAGCAGTCGACCGCCGGGACTAGCGGACAATGAGCAGTTCTTC. Full variable domain (rest looked up from reference TRBV28 and TRBJ2-1): DVKVTQSSRYLVKRTGEKVFLECVQDMDHENMFWYRQDPGLGLRLIYFSYDVKMKEKGDIPEGYSVSREKKERFSLILESASTNQTSMYLCASSRPPGLADNEQFFGPGTRLTVL.

This clone was seen once. The V and J genes are TRBV2 and TRBJ1-4; unclear D gene. Trimming left V 7 bases short and J 4 bases short, with 13 bases between. This CDR3 has 14 residues. Germline CDR1 is SNHLY and CDR2 is FYNNEI. CDR3 protein: CASISGRGNEKLFF. The CDR3 DNA reads TGTGCCAGCATTAGCGGACGGGGTAATGAAAAACTGTTTTTT.

The chain employs TRBV2 and TRBJ1-6, with D possibly being TRBD1 (5 bases). Germline CDR1 is SNHLY and CDR2 is FYNNEI. CDR3 size: 15 residues. V was trimmed by 1 base and J by 7 bases, leaving 11 bases between them. CDR3 residues: CASSEGQSTNSPLHF. CDR3 nucleotide sequence: TGTGCCAGCAGTGAAGGACAGTCGACGAATTCACCCCTCCACTTT.

The chain carries TRBV5-1 and TRBJ1-1; 9 bases match TRBD1. This CDR3 region has 16 residues. Germline V gives CDR1 SGHRS, CDR2 YFSETQ. Losses at the gene ends were 3 bases for V and 3 bases for J; bases not matched to a gene: 9. In DNA, the CDR3 is TGCGCCAGCAGCTGGGGACAGGGTGTAAAGGACACTGAAGCTTTCTTT. Translated, it gives CASSWGQGVKDTEAFF.

V is TRBV28 and J is TRBJ2-5; a possible D gene is TRBD2 (5 bases). This CDR3 contains 16 residues. The V end lost 2 bases, the J end lost 2 bases, and 15 bases lay between the germline ends. The V gene's germline CDR1 is MDHEN and CDR2 SYDVKM. The CDR3 DNA reads TGTGCCAGCAGTTTACCTACGGCGGGCGAACAAGAGACCCAGTACTTC. Translating gives CASSLPTAGEQETQYF.

CDR3 sequence (DNA): TGCGCCAGCAGCTTGGTGGGCCCTCAGAACACTGAAGCTTTCTTT. It specifies CASSLVGPQNTEAFF. The chain employs TRBV5-1 and TRBJ1-1; D is undetermined. Deletions cut 0 bases from V and 1 base from J, with 10 bases between. Germline CDR1 SGHRS, CDR2 YFSETQ. This CDR3 has 15 amino acids. The full variable domain, rest sourced from reference TRBV5-1 and TRBJ1-1, is KAGVTQTPRYLIKTRGQQVTLSCSPISGHRSVSWYQQTPGQGLQFLFEYFSETQRNKGNFPGRFSGRQFSNSRSEMNVSTLELGDSALYLCASSLVGPQNTEAFFGQGTRLTVV.